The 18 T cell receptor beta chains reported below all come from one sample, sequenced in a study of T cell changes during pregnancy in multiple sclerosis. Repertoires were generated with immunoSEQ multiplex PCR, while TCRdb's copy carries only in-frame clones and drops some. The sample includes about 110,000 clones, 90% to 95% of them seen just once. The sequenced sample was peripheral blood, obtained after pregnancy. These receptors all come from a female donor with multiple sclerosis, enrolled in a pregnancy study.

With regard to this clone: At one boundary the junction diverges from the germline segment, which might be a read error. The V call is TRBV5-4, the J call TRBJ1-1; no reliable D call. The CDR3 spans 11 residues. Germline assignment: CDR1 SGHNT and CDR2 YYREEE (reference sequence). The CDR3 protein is CASSLNSEAFF. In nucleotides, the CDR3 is TGTGCCAGCAGCCTAAACAGTGAAGCTTTCTTT.

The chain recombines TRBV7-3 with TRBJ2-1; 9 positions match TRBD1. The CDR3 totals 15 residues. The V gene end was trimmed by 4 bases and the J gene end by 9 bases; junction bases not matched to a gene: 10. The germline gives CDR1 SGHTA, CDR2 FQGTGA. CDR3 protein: CASSSETYRGREQFF. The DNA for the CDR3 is TGTGCCAGCAGCTCAGAAACATACAGGGGGCGTGAGCAGTTCTTC.

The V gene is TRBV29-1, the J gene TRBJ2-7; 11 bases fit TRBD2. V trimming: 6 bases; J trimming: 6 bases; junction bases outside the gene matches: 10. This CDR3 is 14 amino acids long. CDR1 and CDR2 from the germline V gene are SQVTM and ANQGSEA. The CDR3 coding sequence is TGCAGCGTGATTAGCGGGGGGGCCCAAGGCGAGCAGTACTTC. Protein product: CSVISGGAQGEQYF.

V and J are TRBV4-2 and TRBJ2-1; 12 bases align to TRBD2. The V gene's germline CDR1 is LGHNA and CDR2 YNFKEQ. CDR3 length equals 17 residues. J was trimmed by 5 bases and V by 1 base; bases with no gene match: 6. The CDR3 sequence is CASSQGPGTSGHNEQFF. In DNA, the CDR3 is TGTGCCAGCAGCCAAGGCCCCGGGACTAGCGGGCACAATGAGCAGTTCTTC.

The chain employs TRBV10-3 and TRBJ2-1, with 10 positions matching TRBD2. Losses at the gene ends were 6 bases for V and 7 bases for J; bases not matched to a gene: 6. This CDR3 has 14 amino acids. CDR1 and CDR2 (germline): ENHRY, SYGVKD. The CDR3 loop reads CAIRGSGGENEQFF. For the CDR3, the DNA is TGTGCCATCAGGGGGAGCGGGGGGGAGAATGAGCAGTTCTTC.

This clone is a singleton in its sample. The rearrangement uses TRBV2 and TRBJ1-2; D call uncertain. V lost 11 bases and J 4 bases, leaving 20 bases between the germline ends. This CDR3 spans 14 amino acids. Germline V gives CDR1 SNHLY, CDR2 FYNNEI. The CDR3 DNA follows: TGTGCCGGATGTGACTATGACTCGGCCTATGGCTACACCTTC. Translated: CAGCDYDSAYGYTF.

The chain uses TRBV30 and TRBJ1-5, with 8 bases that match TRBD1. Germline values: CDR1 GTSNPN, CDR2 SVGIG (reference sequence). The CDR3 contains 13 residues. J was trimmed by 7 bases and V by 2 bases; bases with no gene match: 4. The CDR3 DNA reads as TGTGCCTGGAGTCGGCAGGGGGCCCAGCCCCAGCATTTT. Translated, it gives CAWSRQGAQPQHF. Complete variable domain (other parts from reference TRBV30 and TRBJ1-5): SQTIHQWPATLVQPVGSPLSLECTVEGTSNPNLYWYRQAAGRGLQLLFYSVGIGQISSEVPQNLSASRPQDRQFILSSKKLLLSDSGFYLCAWSRQGAQPQHFGDGTRLSIL.

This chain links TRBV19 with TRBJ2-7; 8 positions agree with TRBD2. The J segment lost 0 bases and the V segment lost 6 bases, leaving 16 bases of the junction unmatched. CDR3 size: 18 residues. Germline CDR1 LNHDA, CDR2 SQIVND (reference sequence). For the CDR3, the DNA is TGTGCCAGTAGCACCTTTGGCGGGGGGCTCCAAAGCTCCTACGAGCAGTACTTC. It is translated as CASSTFGGGLQSSYEQYF. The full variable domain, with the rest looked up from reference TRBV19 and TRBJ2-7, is DGGITQSPKYLFRKEGQNVTLSCEQNLNHDAMYWYRQDPGQGLRLIYYSQIVNDFQKGDIAEGYSVSREKKESFPLTVTSAQKNPTAFYLCASSTFGGGLQSSYEQYFGPGTRLTVT.

CDR3 sequence reads: CASSEWPAAMDSNQPQHF. CDR3 DNA: TGTGCCAGCAGTGAATGGCCGGCGGCGATGGATAGCAATCAGCCCCAGCATTTT. This chain connects TRBV6-1 to TRBJ1-5; D unresolved. Between the trimmed V and J ends, which lost 2 bases and 0 bases, there was a span of 17 bases. CDR1 is MNHNS, CDR2 SASEGT, per germline. The CDR3 runs to 18 residues.

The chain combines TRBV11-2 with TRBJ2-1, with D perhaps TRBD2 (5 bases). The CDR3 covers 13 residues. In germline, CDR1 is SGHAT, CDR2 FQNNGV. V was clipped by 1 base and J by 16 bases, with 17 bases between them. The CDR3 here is CASSLGVRGPYFF. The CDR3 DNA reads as TGTGCCAGCAGCTTAGGGGTCCGAGGGCCCTATTTCTTC.

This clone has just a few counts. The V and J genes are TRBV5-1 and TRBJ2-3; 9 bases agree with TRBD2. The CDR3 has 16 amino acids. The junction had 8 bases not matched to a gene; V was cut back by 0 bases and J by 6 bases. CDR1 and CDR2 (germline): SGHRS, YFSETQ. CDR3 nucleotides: TGCGCCAGCAGCTTGGGCGGCGGCCTAGCGGGGGATACGCAGTATTTT. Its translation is CASSLGGGLAGDTQYF.

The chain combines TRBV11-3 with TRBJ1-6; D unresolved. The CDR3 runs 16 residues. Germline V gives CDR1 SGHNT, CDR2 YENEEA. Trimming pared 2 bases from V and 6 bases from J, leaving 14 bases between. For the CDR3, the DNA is TGTGCCAGCAGCTTATGTCCCAGTATCATTAATTCACCCCTCCACTTT. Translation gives CASSLCPSIINSPLHF.

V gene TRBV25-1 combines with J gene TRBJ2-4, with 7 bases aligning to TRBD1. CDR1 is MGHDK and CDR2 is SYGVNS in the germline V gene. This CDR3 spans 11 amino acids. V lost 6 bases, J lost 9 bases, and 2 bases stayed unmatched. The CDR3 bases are TGTGCCAGCAGCACAGGGGTCATTCAGTACTTC. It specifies CASSTGVIQYF.

The chain's CDR3 is CASSLQGARGYTF. Written as DNA, the CDR3 is TGTGCCAGCAGCCTACAGGGGGCGAGGGGCTACACCTTC. The J gene is TRBJ1-2, the V gene TRBV6-1; TRBD1 aligns across 9 bases. Losses at the gene ends were 6 bases for V and 8 bases for J; bases not matched to a gene: 7. CDR3 length: 13 residues. Germline values: CDR1 MNHNS, CDR2 SASEGT.

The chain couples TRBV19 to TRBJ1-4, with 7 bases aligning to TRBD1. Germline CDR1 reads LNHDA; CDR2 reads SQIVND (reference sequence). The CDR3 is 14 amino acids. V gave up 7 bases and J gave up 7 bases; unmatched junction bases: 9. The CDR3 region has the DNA TGTGCCAGTACCAGACAGGGCTCTCGTGAAAAACTGTTTTTT. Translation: CASTRQGSREKLFF. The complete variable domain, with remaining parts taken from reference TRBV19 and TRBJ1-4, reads DGGITQSPKYLFRKEGQNVTLSCEQNLNHDAMYWYRQDPGQGLRLIYYSQIVNDFQKGDIAEGYSVSREKKESFPLTVTSAQKNPTAFYLCASTRQGSREKLFFGSGTQLSVL.

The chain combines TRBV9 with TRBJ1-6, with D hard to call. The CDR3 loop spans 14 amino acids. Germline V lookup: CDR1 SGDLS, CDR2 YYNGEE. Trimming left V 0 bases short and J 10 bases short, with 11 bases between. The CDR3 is CASSVGWEGSPLHF. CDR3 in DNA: TGTGCCAGCAGCGTAGGATGGGAGGGATCACCCCTCCACTTT.

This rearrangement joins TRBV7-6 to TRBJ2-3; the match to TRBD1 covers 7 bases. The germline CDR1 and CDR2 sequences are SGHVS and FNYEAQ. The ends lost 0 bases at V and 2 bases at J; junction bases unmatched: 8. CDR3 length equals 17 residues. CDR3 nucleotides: TGTGCCAGCAGCTTAGCGGGGACAGAGGAAAACACAGATACGCAGTATTTT. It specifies CASSLAGTEENTDTQYF.

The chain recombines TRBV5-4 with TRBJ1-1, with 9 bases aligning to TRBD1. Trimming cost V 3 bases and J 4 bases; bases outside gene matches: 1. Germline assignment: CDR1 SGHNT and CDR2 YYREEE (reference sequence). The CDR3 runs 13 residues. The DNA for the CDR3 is TGTGCCAGCAGCTCGACAGGGGGCACTGAAGCTTTCTTT. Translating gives CASSSTGGTEAFF.